These 30 T cell receptor beta chains were all obtained from the same sample, sequenced in a study of T cells in Graves' hyperthyroidism and ophthalmopathy. Amplification targeted TCR beta CDR3 regions from RNA transcripts. The primer set for the first-round RT-PCR of the TCR CDR3 was HTBI. TCRdb itself ran the multiplex PCR reads through MiXCR, one entry per CDR3 protein. The sample has roughly 750,000 distinct CDR3 sequences, roughly 17% seen once. Sample: blood. The receptors originated from a man between 18 and 29 years old with Graves' hyperthyroidism.

A few counts support this clonotype. The chain combines TRBV30 with TRBJ2-6, with D uncertain. The germline V gene encodes CDR1 GTSNPN and CDR2 SVGIG (reference sequence). The CDR3 has 17 amino acids. Deletions cut 4 bases from V and 1 base from J, with 17 bases between. DNA of the CDR3: TGTGCCTGGATGGGGTTTTCATTAGGGTCTGGGGCCAACGTCCTGACTTTC. Translating gives CAWMGFSLGSGANVLTF.

This clonotype was found many times. The CDR3: CASSETGVYNEQFF. DNA of the CDR3: TGTGCCAGCAGTGAAACAGGAGTCTACAATGAGCAGTTCTTC. This chain joins TRBV2 and TRBJ2-1; maybe TRBD1 (5 bases). Germline-derived CDR1 and CDR2 are SNHLY and FYNNEI. CDR3 length: 14 residues. Trimming left V 2 bases short and J 3 bases short, with 8 bases between.

The sample holds a few counts of this clonotype. The chain is built from TRBV27 and TRBJ2-1; the match to TRBD1 covers 10 bases. CDR1 is MNHEY and CDR2 is SMNVEV in the germline V gene (reference sequence). The CDR3 loop spans 18 amino acids. With 10 bases clipped from V and 2 bases from J, the junction kept 17 bases outside the gene matches. CDR3 protein: CANDPGQGFLRAYNEQFF. CDR3 DNA sequence: TGTGCCAACGACCCGGGACAGGGGTTTTTGAGAGCCTACAATGAGCAGTTCTTC.

The V and J genes are TRBV6-1 and TRBJ1-5, with TRBD1 as a possible D gene (6 bases). The CDR3 sequence is 17 residues long. CDR1 is MNHNS, CDR2 SASEGT, per germline. Deletions cut 5 bases from V and 3 bases from J, with 20 bases between. The CDR3 bases are TGTGCCAGCAGTCTCCCCGACAGGTATGGGGACAATCAGCCCCAGCATTTT. As protein: CASSLPDRYGDNQPQHF.

V is TRBV5-1 and J is TRBJ2-2; D not resolved. This CDR3 is 14 amino acids long. Trimming cost V 0 bases and J 4 bases, with 7 bases left between them. Germline V gene lookup returns CDR1 SGHRS and CDR2 YFSETQ. CDR3 nucleotide sequence: TGCGCCAGCAGCTTGGCTGGGCCCACCGGGGAGCTGTTTTTT. The encoded protein is CASSLAGPTGELFF.

This clonotype occurred many times. The rearrangement links TRBV7-8 to TRBJ1-4, with D uncertain. The V gene's germline CDR1 is SGHVS and CDR2 FQNEAQ. V was cut by 2 bases and J by 0 bases, with 16 bases left in between. This CDR3 is built from 18 residues. The CDR3: CASSLRGLNLATNEKLFF. In DNA form, the CDR3 reads TGTGCCAGCAGCTTACGAGGGCTGAACCTCGCAACTAATGAAAAACTGTTTTTT.

The gene calls are TRBV29-1 and TRBJ2-5; D unresolved. The CDR3 sequence is 12 residues long. Germline CDR1 and CDR2: SQVTM and ANQGSEA. Trimming took off 3 bases at V and 7 bases at J, with 12 bases between the two ends. In DNA form, the CDR3 reads TGCAGCGTTGACACGGGTAAAGTGACCCAGTACTTC. Translated: CSVDTGKVTQYF.

This clonotype was found many times. CDR3 bases: TGCGCCAGCGGAGTAGGGGGGGCGATGAACACTGAAGCTTTCTTT. This gives the protein CASGVGGAMNTEAFF. The chain combines TRBV5-1 with TRBJ1-1, with D possibly matching TRBD1 (6 bases). V was pared by 7 bases and J by 0 bases, with 16 bases between. Per germline, CDR1 SGHRS and CDR2 YFSETQ. This CDR3 has 15 amino acids.

This clonotype was recorded at least ten times. The genes are TRBV30 and TRBJ2-2, with D hard to call. The germline gives CDR1 GTSNPN, CDR2 SVGIG (reference sequence). This CDR3 comprises 12 residues. Trimming removed 5 bases at V and 0 bases at J, with 4 bases between. The CDR3 protein is CAWLTNTGELFF. The CDR3 region has the DNA TGTGCCTGGTTGACGAACACCGGGGAGCTGTTTTTT.

This clonotype came up many times. The rearrangement uses TRBV12-3 or TRBV12-4 and TRBJ2-7; 9 bases align to TRBD1. V shed 8 bases and J 2 bases; nucleotides not matched to a gene: 4. This CDR3 has 13 amino acids. CDR3 loop: CASGDRVTYEQYF. The CDR3 DNA reads as TGTGCCAGCGGGGACAGGGTCACCTACGAGCAGTACTTC.

This clonotype has at least ten counts. The gene calls are TRBV11-3 and TRBJ2-1; 13 bases match TRBD2. CDR3 length: 16 amino acids. Trimming at V came to 4 bases and at J to 4 bases, leaving 4 bases not matched to a gene. Germline CDR1 SGHNT, CDR2 YENEEA. The CDR3 DNA follows: TGTGCCAGCAGCTGGGGACTAGCGGGAATGTACAATGAGCAGTTCTTC. Its protein product is CASSWGLAGMYNEQFF.

This clonotype showed up many times. The genes are TRBV5-1 and TRBJ2-2, with 9 positions matching TRBD1. Germline CDR1 and CDR2: SGHRS and YFSETQ. The CDR3 is 14 amino acids. J gave up 5 bases and V 7 bases, and 6 bases lay outside the gene matches. The CDR3 nucleotides are TGCGCCAGCGGGACAGGGTTCCGTACCGGGGAGCTGTTTTTT. Translated: CASGTGFRTGELFF.

This sequence joins TRBV28 and TRBJ2-5, with 11 bases aligning to TRBD2. Germline V lookup: CDR1 MDHEN, CDR2 SYDVKM. This CDR3 is 14 amino acids long. The V segment lost 8 bases and the J segment 5 bases; nucleotides outside the gene matches: 7. This CDR3 is CASGASGRRETQYF. Here the CDR3 DNA reads TGTGCCAGCGGGGCTAGCGGGAGGAGGGAGACCCAGTACTTC.

This clonotype was seen more than once but under ten times. The chain recombines TRBV6-1 with TRBJ2-5; 7 nucleotides agree with TRBD2. Germline loops: CDR1 MNHNS, CDR2 SASEGT. The CDR3 covers 14 residues. V shed 5 bases and J 7 bases; nucleotides not matched to a gene: 10. The CDR3 loop reads CASSSLSGGWTQYF. The CDR3 DNA reads as TGTGCCAGCAGTTCCCTATCGGGAGGATGGACCCAGTACTTC.

CDR3 residues: CASSLKMAVAKNIQYF. The CDR3 nucleotides read TGTGCCAGCAGTTTAAAGATGGCAGTCGCCAAAAACATTCAGTACTTC. The chain couples TRBV12-3 or TRBV12-4 to TRBJ2-4; no reliable D call. The V end was cut by 2 bases, the J end by 1 base, with 12 bases between. The CDR3 extends over 16 amino acids.

This clonotype was seen at least ten times. The V call is TRBV30, the J call TRBJ2-3; D gene uncertain. The CDR3 consists of 12 residues. V gave up 0 bases and J gave up 5 bases, with 6 bases separating them. Germline V lookup: CDR1 GTSNPN, CDR2 SVGIG (reference sequence). In nucleotides, the CDR3 is TGTGCCTGGAGTGTAAGTTTAGATACGCAGTATTTT. Translating it yields CAWSVSLDTQYF.

J is TRBJ2-4 and V is TRBV6-5, with 8 positions matching TRBD2. This CDR3 contains 19 residues. Germline assignment: CDR1 MNHEY and CDR2 SVGAGI. V lost 2 bases, J lost 0 bases, and 12 bases stayed unmatched. DNA for the CDR3: TGTGCCAGCAGTTACGTCGCTAGCGGGCTCCTTTTAGCCAAAAACATTCAGTACTTC. Protein product: CASSYVASGLLLAKNIQYF.

This clonotype came up many times. The chain uses TRBV2 and TRBJ2-1, with 14 positions matching TRBD2. The CDR3 covers 16 residues. Germline CDR1 SNHLY, CDR2 FYNNEI. After removal of 5 bases from V and 9 bases from J, the junction contained 9 bases not matched to a gene. CDR3 in amino acids: CASSLRSTSGRGEQFF. CDR3 DNA: TGTGCCAGCAGTTTAAGGTCGACTAGCGGGAGGGGTGAGCAGTTCTTC.

There are many counts of this clonotype. The chain employs TRBV20-1 and TRBJ2-1, with TRBD2 identical over 11 bases. The ends lost 6 bases at V and 9 bases at J; junction bases unmatched: 10. CDR3 length equals 14 residues. Germline V CDR1 and CDR2: DFQATT, SNEGSKA (reference sequence). The CDR3 is CSAPLAGVMREQFF. The CDR3 coding sequence is TGCAGTGCGCCACTAGCGGGAGTTATGCGTGAGCAGTTCTTC.

This clonotype was recorded many times. The chain joins TRBV28 to TRBJ2-7; 9 nucleotides match TRBD1. Germline assignment: CDR1 MDHEN and CDR2 SYDVKM. The CDR3 is made up of 16 amino acids. Trimming took 5 bases from V and 4 from J; bases not matched to a gene: 12. In DNA form, the CDR3 reads TGTGCCAGCAGTCCCACCGGGACAGGGAGGGGGTACGAGCAGTACTTC. As protein: CASSPTGTGRGYEQYF.

This clonotype was detected only a few times. CDR3 region: CASRSLEFPGQPQHF. The CDR3 DNA is TGTGCCAGCAGATCCTTGGAGTTCCCAGGTCAGCCCCAGCATTTT. The chain employs TRBV28 and TRBJ1-5; D call uncertain. This CDR3 is 15 amino acids long. In germline, CDR1 is MDHEN, CDR2 SYDVKM. The V and J ends lost 6 bases and 6 bases respectively, with 18 bases between them.

In its sample, this clonotype was seen a few times. The rearrangement links TRBV28 to TRBJ2-1; no clear D gene. This CDR3 is built from 14 residues. Trimming pared 3 bases from V and 7 bases from J, leaving 13 bases between. Germline V gene data show CDR1 as MDHEN and CDR2 as SYDVKM. CDR3 in amino acids: CASSFLGLENEQFF. The CDR3 DNA sequence: TGTGCCAGCAGTTTCTTAGGGCTTGAGAATGAGCAGTTCTTC. Variable domain in full (rest from reference TRBV28 and TRBJ2-1): DVKVTQSSRYLVKRTGEKVFLECVQDMDHENMFWYRQDPGLGLRLIYFSYDVKMKEKGDIPEGYSVSREKKERFSLILESASTNQTSMYLCASSFLGLENEQFFGPGTRLTVL.

This clonotype was seen many times. This sequence joins TRBV12-3 or TRBV12-4 and TRBJ1-1; D not resolved. CDR3 length: 15 amino acids. V was shortened by 2 bases and J by 0 bases, with 10 bases between the two germline ends. CDR3 amino acids: CASSLSAGMNTEAFF. DNA for the CDR3: TGTGCCAGCAGTTTATCCGCGGGGATGAACACTGAAGCTTTCTTT.

In this sample, this clonotype turned up many times. V is TRBV12-3 or TRBV12-4 and J is TRBJ1-4; 9 positions match TRBD1. V lost 5 bases and J lost 11; bases outside the gene matches: 6. This CDR3 contains 13 residues. CDR3 loop: CASSRQGVGKLFF. CDR3 DNA: TGTGCCAGCAGTCGACAGGGGGTAGGGAAACTGTTTTTT.

This clonotype was counted a few times. The rearrangement uses TRBV28 and TRBJ2-1, with TRBD2 matching over 7 bases. Germline trimming cut 6 bases from V and 9 bases from J; bases unmatched to any gene: 14. The CDR3 runs to 15 residues. CDR1 is MDHEN and CDR2 is SYDVKM in the germline V gene. CDR3 sequence reads: CASRDGGSVRREQFF. For the CDR3, the DNA is TGTGCCAGCAGGGACGGGGGGTCGGTCCGCCGTGAGCAGTTCTTC.

This clonotype has at least ten counts. CDR3: CASREPGQAFYEQYF. The CDR3 nucleotides are TGTGCCAGCAGGGAACCGGGACAGGCCTTCTACGAGCAGTACTTC. This rearrangement joins TRBV11-2 to TRBJ2-7; 8 nucleotides align to TRBD1. With V trimmed by 6 bases and J by 3 bases, 10 bases remained unmatched. The V gene's germline CDR1 is SGHAT and CDR2 FQNNGV. The CDR3 contains 15 residues.

This clonotype came up a few times. The gene calls are TRBV27 and TRBJ2-2; TRBD1 is a possible D gene (5 bases). V was clipped by 6 bases and J by 4 bases, with 12 bases between them. The CDR3 loop spans 14 amino acids. CDR1 and CDR2 from the germline V gene are MNHEY and SMNVEV (reference sequence). The CDR3 loop is CASSRTPITGELFF. The CDR3 coding sequence is TGTGCCAGCAGCAGGACACCTATCACCGGGGAGCTGTTTTTT.

The rearrangement uses TRBV12-3 or TRBV12-4 and TRBJ2-5; D might be TRBD2 (5 bases). The ends were cut back, 4 bases at V and 1 base at J, with 10 bases in the middle. This CDR3 region has 14 residues. The CDR3 spells CASSSDGIQETQYF. The CDR3 DNA reads as TGTGCCAGCAGTTCCGACGGGATCCAAGAGACCCAGTACTTC.

There are many counts of this clonotype. V is TRBV6-1 and J is TRBJ2-5, with D unclear. From germline, CDR1 is MNHNS and CDR2 SASEGT. Trimming took off 7 bases at V and 4 bases at J, with 10 bases between the two ends. The CDR3 consists of 12 residues. The CDR3 region is CASNSIGETQYF. The CDR3 DNA reads TGTGCCAGCAACTCGATTGGAGAGACCCAGTACTTC.

This clonotype was recorded many times. The chain joins TRBV6-6 to TRBJ1-1; D unresolved. V was shortened by 2 bases and J by 6 bases, with 13 bases between the two germline ends. Germline V gene data show CDR1 as MNHNY and CDR2 as SVGAGI (reference sequence). The CDR3 is 14 amino acids. CDR3 sequence reads: CASSYGQMSPEAFF. The CDR3 DNA is TGTGCCAGCAGTTACGGGCAGATGAGCCCTGAAGCTTTCTTT.